The 14 T cell receptor beta chains presented below share a single source sample, sequenced in a study of CD8 T cells in ankylosing spondylitis. Study findings and constraints: The study identified a TCR beta motif of under ten highly homologous variants that appeared characteristic of ankylosing spondylitis blood.

TCRdb re-analysed the 5' RACE reads in MiXCR, keeping a single row per CDR3 protein. The profile shows fewer than 250,000 distinct CDR3 sequences, around 20% of them singletons. Antigens for these TCRs are unknown. Sequencing input: blood, either unsorted or a sorted T cell fraction (not recorded which). Every receptor here comes from a male donor with ankylosing spondylitis.

The chain couples TRBV9 to TRBJ2-1, with 12 nucleotides matching TRBD2. The germline CDR1 and CDR2 sequences are SGDLS and YYNGEE. CDR3 length equals 16 residues. V dropped 0 bases and J dropped 8; count of bases not matched to a gene: 6. The CDR3 DNA is TGTGCCAGCAGCGTAGCGAGGACTAGCGGGACGTATGAGCAGTTCTTC. It codes for CASSVARTSGTYEQFF.

This chain connects TRBV4-2 to TRBJ2-6, with TRBD2 as a possible D gene (6 bases). V was trimmed by 0 bases and J by 2 bases, leaving 8 bases between them. The CDR3 has 16 residues. The germline V gene encodes CDR1 LGHNA and CDR2 YNFKEQ. CDR3 DNA: TGTGCCAGCAGCCAAGAAGGAGGGGCTGGGGCCAACGTCCTGACTTTC. Translation: CASSQEGGAGANVLTF.

CDR3 DNA: TGTGCCAGCAGCCTCTCCCTTGCGAACCACTACAATGAGCAGTTCTTC. This gives the protein CASSLSLANHYNEQFF. V usage is TRBV28 and J usage is TRBJ2-1; D gene ambiguous. The CDR3 is 16 residues long. Germline CDR1 is MDHEN and CDR2 is SYDVKM. The V gene lost 6 bases and the J gene lost 3 bases, with 18 bases spanning the gap. The variable domain in full, with the rest retrieved from reference TRBV28 and TRBJ2-1, is DVKVTQSSRYLVKRTGEKVFLECVQDMDHENMFWYRQDPGLGLRLIYFSYDVKMKEKGDIPEGYSVSREKKERFSLILESASTNQTSMYLCASSLSLANHYNEQFFGPGTRLTVL.

In this sample, this clonotype turned up many times. The chain employs TRBV12-3 or TRBV12-4 and TRBJ2-2; D is ambiguous. The CDR3 runs 14 residues. Trimming removed 6 bases from V and 0 bases from J, with 8 bases in between. The CDR3: CASSSGPNTGELFF. The CDR3 bases are TGTGCCAGCAGCTCCGGTCCGAACACCGGGGAGCTGTTTTTT.

This clonotype was observed a handful of times. CDR3 sequence (DNA): TGTGCCAGCAGTTTACGAGCGGGAGCTCTTGATACGCAGTATTTT. Amino acid sequence: CASSLRAGALDTQYF. V gene TRBV28 combines with J gene TRBJ2-3, with TRBD2 identical over 8 bases. In germline, CDR1 is MDHEN, CDR2 SYDVKM. The V gene end was trimmed by 2 bases and the J gene end by 6 bases; junction bases not matched to a gene: 7. The CDR3 sequence is 15 residues long.

This clonotype has just a few counts. The V gene is TRBV4-2, the J gene TRBJ2-7; 12 bases map to TRBD2. CDR1 is LGHNA and CDR2 is YNFKEQ in the germline V gene. The CDR3 spans 17 residues. V was clipped by 3 bases and J by 1 base; unmatched bases: 7. CDR3 nucleotide sequence: TGTGCCAGCAGCCAGGGACTAGCGGGTCAAACGTCCTACGAGCAGTACTTC. Translated, it gives CASSQGLAGQTSYEQYF.

This clonotype was recorded at least ten times. The chain recombines TRBV30 with TRBJ2-7; no clear D gene. Trimming removed 2 bases from V and 3 bases from J, with 11 bases in between. CDR1 is GTSNPN and CDR2 is SVGIG in the germline V gene (reference sequence). The CDR3 spans 13 residues. The CDR3 sequence is CAWSLRSDYEQYF. In nucleotides, the CDR3 is TGTGCCTGGAGTCTTAGATCGGACTACGAGCAGTACTTC.

The chain combines TRBV6-1 with TRBJ2-1; 7 bases are shared with TRBD1. The CDR3 is 15 amino acids. V lost 5 bases and J lost 4; bases outside the gene matches: 8. Germline CDR1 is MNHNS and CDR2 is SASEGT. The CDR3 reads CASSPGTVPYNEQFF. DNA for the CDR3: TGTGCCAGCAGTCCAGGGACAGTACCTTACAATGAGCAGTTCTTC.

The chain recombines TRBV9 with TRBJ2-7; 7 nucleotides match TRBD2. This CDR3 is built from 14 residues. Germline V CDR1 and CDR2: SGDLS, YYNGEE. With V trimmed by 3 bases and J by 0 bases, 3 bases remained unmatched. The DNA for the CDR3 is TGTGCCAGCAGCGAATCTAGCGGCTCCTACGAGCAGTACTTC. Residues: CASSESSGSYEQYF.

This clonotype appeared a few times. This sequence joins TRBV10-3 and TRBJ2-7; 8 nucleotides agree with TRBD2. Germline V gene sequence: CDR1 ENHRY, CDR2 SYGVKD. With V trimmed by 2 bases and J by 2 bases, 8 bases remained unmatched. CDR3 size: 16 residues. CDR3 nucleotide sequence: TGTGCCATCAGTGAGCCGATGGCAGCGGGAGCCTACGAGCAGTACTTC. This codes for CAISEPMAAGAYEQYF.

This clonotype has a handful of counts. The chain recombines TRBV29-1 with TRBJ2-2; weak D call: TRBD2 (6 bases). The V end lost 1 base, the J end lost 1 base, and 10 bases lay between the germline ends. Germline CDR1 reads SQVTM; CDR2 reads ANQGSEA. The CDR3 extends over 15 amino acids. The CDR3 protein is CSVEGGDKNTGELFF. CDR3 in DNA: TGCAGCGTTGAAGGGGGGGATAAGAACACCGGGGAGCTGTTTTTT.

The gene calls are TRBV29-1 and TRBJ2-7; D gene ambiguous. Germline V gene sequence: CDR1 SQVTM, CDR2 ANQGSEA. V dropped 1 base and J dropped 2 bases, with 15 bases sitting between them. The CDR3 is made up of 15 amino acids. CDR3 residues: CSVEVLKHRAYEQYF. The DNA for the CDR3 is TGCAGCGTTGAAGTTCTTAAGCACAGAGCCTACGAGCAGTACTTC.

The table lists this clonotype with many counts. The V gene is TRBV10-3, the J gene TRBJ2-7, with D perhaps TRBD1 or TRBD2 (5 bases each). Germline assignment: CDR1 ENHRY and CDR2 SYGVKD. This CDR3 region has 14 residues. V was shortened by 4 bases and J by 2 bases, with 12 bases between the two germline ends. Here the CDR3 DNA reads TGTGCCATCAGTGGGGACCTACTTCCCTACGAGCAGTACTTC. The encoded protein is CAISGDLLPYEQYF.

This clonotype occurred a few times. The chain recombines TRBV4-3 with TRBJ1-3, with a possible D match to TRBD1 (5 bases). Between the trimmed V and J ends, which lost 0 bases and 3 bases, there was a span of 12 bases. Germline CDR1 and CDR2: LGHNA and YSLEER. The CDR3 length is 16 residues. CDR3: CASSQDGTEYGNTIYF. In DNA form, the CDR3 reads TGCGCCAGCAGCCAAGACGGGACGGAGTATGGAAACACCATATATTTT.